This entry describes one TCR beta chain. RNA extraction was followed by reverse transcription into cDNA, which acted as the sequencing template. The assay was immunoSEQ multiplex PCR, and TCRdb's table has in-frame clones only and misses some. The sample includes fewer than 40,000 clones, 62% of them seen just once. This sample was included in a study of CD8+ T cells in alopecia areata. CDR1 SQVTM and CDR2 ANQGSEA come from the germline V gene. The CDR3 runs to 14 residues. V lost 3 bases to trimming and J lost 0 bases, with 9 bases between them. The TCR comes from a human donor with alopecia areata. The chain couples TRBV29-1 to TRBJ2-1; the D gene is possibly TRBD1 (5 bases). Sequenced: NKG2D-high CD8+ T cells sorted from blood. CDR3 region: CSVEGQGSYNEQFF. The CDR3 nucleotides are TGCAGCGTTGAGGGCCAGGGCTCCTACAATGAGCAGTTCTTC.